The 18 T cell receptor beta chains presented below share a single source sample, sequenced in a study of shared clonotypes between healthy human individuals. TCRdb keeps only in-frame clones here, not all; method: immunoSEQ multiplex PCR. The table includes 950,000 to 1,300,000 clones, about 80% detected once. Sequenced input: memory CD4+ T cells sorted from blood. Subset given: CD45RA-negative fraction. The source of these receptors is a man aged 18 to 30 in good health.

The V and J genes are TRBV13 and TRBJ1-1; weak D call: TRBD1 (5 bases). The V gene's germline CDR1 is PRHDT and CDR2 FYEKMQ (reference sequence). This CDR3 comprises 15 residues. Trimming took 0 bases from V and 5 from J, leaving 13 bases between them. CDR3 in amino acids: CASSLGGARVTEAFF. In DNA form, the CDR3 reads TGTGCCAGCAGCTTAGGCGGGGCCAGGGTAACTGAAGCTTTCTTT.

V gene TRBV6-1 combines with J gene TRBJ1-1, with D unresolved. Deletions cut 5 bases from V and 3 bases from J, with 10 bases between. Per germline, CDR1 MNHNS and CDR2 SASEGT. The CDR3 loop spans 13 amino acids. The CDR3, as DNA: TGTGCCAGCAGTTCGGGGATTTACACTGAAGCTTTCTTT. Its translation is CASSSGIYTEAFF.

This clone was observed a handful of times. V is TRBV13 and J is TRBJ1-3; D remains unclear. The CDR3 has 15 amino acids. V shed 5 bases and J shed 5 bases, with 16 bases lying between them. The germline V gene encodes CDR1 PRHDT and CDR2 FYEKMQ (reference sequence). The CDR3 nucleotides read TGTGCCAGCAGCCCGAGATGGCAGGAGCGAAACACCATATATTTT. Protein product: CASSPRWQERNTIYF. Full variable domain (remainder filled in from reference TRBV13 and TRBJ1-3): AAGVIQSPRHLIKEKRETATLKCYPIPRHDTVYWYQQGPGQDPQFLISFYEKMQSDKGSIPDRFSAQQFSDYHSELNMSSLELGDSALYFCASSPRWQERNTIYFGEGSWLTVV.

This chain links TRBV7-9 with TRBJ2-1; 7 nucleotides align to TRBD1. Germline V gene lookup returns CDR1 SEHNR and CDR2 FQNEAQ (reference sequence). The V segment lost 5 bases and the J segment 7 bases; nucleotides outside the gene matches: 8. The CDR3 is made up of 14 amino acids. CDR3 sequence (DNA): TGTGCCAGCAGCCAGACAGGGAGTTGGAATGAGCAGTTCTTC. Translated: CASSQTGSWNEQFF.

The rearrangement joins TRBV10-3 to TRBJ1-2, with D tentatively TRBD1 (5 bases). This CDR3 region has 11 residues. The V gene lost 10 bases and the J gene lost 5 bases, with 11 bases spanning the gap. The germline gives CDR1 ENHRY, CDR2 SYGVKD. This CDR3 reads CASFRGYGYTF. The CDR3 bases are TGTGCCAGTTTCCGGGGGTATGGCTACACCTTC.

This CDR3 is CASSFRELAGGRADTQYF. In DNA, the CDR3 is TGTGCCAGCAGCTTTCGAGAACTAGCGGGAGGGAGGGCAGATACGCAGTATTTT. The chain combines TRBV5-4 with TRBJ2-3; 13 bases match TRBD2. The trim removed 2 bases at V and 4 bases at J, leaving 10 bases unmatched. CDR3 length: 18 residues. Per the germline V gene, CDR1 is SGHNT and CDR2 is YYREEE (reference sequence).

This clone was seen just once. This chain links TRBV6-5 with TRBJ1-1, with TRBD1 as a possible D gene (6 bases). Germline V lookup: CDR1 MNHEY, CDR2 SVGAGI. The CDR3 sequence is 12 residues long. Trimming took 7 bases from V and 7 from J, leaving 13 bases between them. The CDR3 DNA is TGTGCCAGCACCCAGGGGTCGGGTGAAGCTTTCTTT. It is translated as CASTQGSGEAFF.

This clone was counted many times. The chain joins TRBV4-3 to TRBJ1-2; D possibly corresponds to TRBD1 (6 bases). Germline V gene sequence: CDR1 LGHNA, CDR2 YSLEER. Trimming took off 2 bases at V and 5 bases at J, with 9 bases between the two ends. This CDR3 region has 13 residues. CDR3 nucleotide sequence: TGCGCCAGCAGCCAACAAACAGGGTATGGCTACACCTTC. Translating gives CASSQQTGYGYTF.

The chain is built from TRBV5-1 and TRBJ2-1; TRBD2 is a possible D gene (6 bases). CDR3 length: 16 amino acids. The germline gives CDR1 SGHRS, CDR2 YFSETQ. The V and J ends lost 0 bases and 1 base respectively, with 11 bases between them. The CDR3 DNA follows: TGCGCCAGCAGCTTGGCTCTGGGGAGGTCCTACAATGAGCAGTTCTTC. It encodes CASSLALGRSYNEQFF.

This clone was seen only a few times. Different DNA sequences within this sample yield the same CDR3. V and J are TRBV7-2 and TRBJ2-3; D uncertain. The CDR3 covers 14 residues. V was clipped by 5 bases and J by 4 bases, with 13 bases between them. The germline V gene encodes CDR1 SGHTA and CDR2 FQGNSA. The CDR3: CASSPPARADTQYF. CDR3 coding DNA: TGTGCCAGCAGCCCCCCCGCTCGTGCAGATACGCAGTATTTT.

This clone appeared many times. The rearrangement uses TRBV7-2 and TRBJ1-3; no clear D. This CDR3 has 16 amino acids. The V gene lost 4 bases and the J gene lost 0 bases, with 13 bases spanning the gap. Looked up from germline, CDR1 is SGHTA and CDR2 is FQGNSA. Written as DNA, the CDR3 is TGTGCCAGCAGCTCAACTAACACCGTCTCTGGAAACACCATATATTTT. Residues: CASSSTNTVSGNTIYF. The entire variable domain, with the rest obtained from reference TRBV7-2 and TRBJ1-3, is as follows: GAGVSQSPSNKVTEKGKDVELRCDPISGHTALYWYRQSLGQGLEFLIYFQGNSAPDKSGLPSDRFSAERTGGSVSTLTIQRTQQEDSAVYLCASSSTNTVSGNTIYFGEGSWLTVV.

The chain recombines TRBV13 with TRBJ2-5, with 9 bases that match TRBD2. Germline lookup yields CDR1 PRHDT and CDR2 FYEKMQ (reference sequence). The CDR3 contains 16 residues. J gave up 3 bases and V 2 bases, and 7 bases lay outside the gene matches. The CDR3 here is CASSLSLLAGKETQYF. The CDR3 DNA sequence: TGTGCCAGCAGCTTAAGTCTTCTAGCGGGGAAAGAGACCCAGTACTTC.

This rearrangement joins TRBV2 to TRBJ2-7; TRBD1 agrees at 7 bases. Germline-derived CDR1 and CDR2 are SNHLY and FYNNEI. CDR3 size: 14 residues. J lost 0 bases, V lost 6 bases, and 5 bases had no gene match. CDR3 sequence reads: CASRRDRVSYEQYF. The CDR3 nucleotides are TGTGCCAGCAGACGGGACAGAGTCTCCTACGAGCAGTACTTC.

The rearrangement links TRBV5-6 to TRBJ1-6; D is uncertain. Per the germline V gene, CDR1 is SGHDT and CDR2 is YYEEEE. The CDR3 spans 15 residues. Trimming removed 0 bases from V and 8 bases from J, with 12 bases in between. The chain's CDR3 is CASSLDRGRDSPLHF. The DNA for the CDR3 is TGTGCCAGCAGCTTGGATCGGGGTCGGGATTCACCCCTCCACTTT.

The chain has TRBV29-1 and TRBJ2-3, with D possibly being TRBD1 or TRBD2 (5 bases each). The CDR3 consists of 14 residues. The V and J ends lost 6 bases and 1 base respectively, with 14 bases between them. Germline V gives CDR1 SQVTM, CDR2 ANQGSEA. The CDR3 region has the DNA TGCAGCGTCGGACCGGGGCTAGGCACAGATACGCAGTATTTT. Translation gives CSVGPGLGTDTQYF.

In this sample, this clone turned up a few times. The rearrangement uses TRBV7-9 and TRBJ1-6; 8 nucleotides align to TRBD1. Germline CDR1 is SEHNR and CDR2 is FQNEAQ (reference sequence). The CDR3 runs to 16 residues. The V and J ends lost 1 base and 6 bases, in that order; junction bases with no gene match: 5. The CDR3 here is CASSLGTTGGNSPLHF. CDR3 coding DNA: TGTGCCAGCAGCTTAGGAACCACAGGGGGTAATTCACCCCTCCACTTT. Together with reference TRBV7-9 and TRBJ1-6, the CDR3 gives the full variable domain: DTGVSQNPRHKITKRGQNVTFRCDPISEHNRLYWYRQTLGQGPEFLTYFQNEAQLEKSRLLSDRFSAERPKGSFSTLEIQRTEQGDSAMYLCASSLGTTGGNSPLHFGNGTRLTVT.

The chain couples TRBV28 to TRBJ1-2; 7 bases fit TRBD1. CDR3 size: 14 residues. Germline V lookup: CDR1 MDHEN, CDR2 SYDVKM. V lost 6 bases to trimming and J lost 8 bases; unmatched junction nucleotides: 12. Here the CDR3 DNA reads TGTGCCAGCAGCCGTAGTACGACAGGGAAGGGCTACACCTTC. This sequence encodes CASSRSTTGKGYTF.

The rearrangement links TRBV19 to TRBJ2-4, with 11 bases identical to TRBD2. After removal of 4 bases from V and 2 bases from J, the junction contained 4 bases not matched to a gene. The CDR3 has 16 amino acids. CDR1 and CDR2 from the germline V gene are LNHDA and SQIVND (reference sequence). CDR3 in amino acids: CASSTGLAETKNIQYF. CDR3 nucleotide sequence: TGTGCCAGTAGTACGGGACTAGCGGAGACCAAAAACATTCAGTACTTC.